The sequence of this TCR beta chain was determined in a study of cytomegalovirus exposure and HLA in healthy donors (TCRdb year 2017). General notes on the study: According to an earlier analysis of a few hundred of the donors, some 170 million T cells yielded 117 million unique TCR beta sequences and around 280 Gb of sequence data. Roughly 300 gigabases of sequencing data and 75 million to 85 million unique TCR sequences made up an early release that covered roughly 670 HLA-typed donors. Among the roughly 380 genotyped donors, about 83% belonged to the genetic ancestry cluster associated with self-reported Caucasian donors. The study aimed to test whether cataloging public T cell receptors could reveal signatures of past pathogen exposure. The T cell repertoires of under 750 subjects were profiled by immunosequencing and related to cytomegalovirus serostatus. A separate validation cohort of over 95 different subjects was used in addition to the 666-subject first cohort. To predict cytomegalovirus infection status, the study brought together high-throughput TCR immunosequencing, statistical association of individual TCRs with disease status, and machine learning. A later analysis re-examined previously published TCR beta repertoires from 500 to 700 donors and added high-resolution HLA genotyping to investigate patterns of TCR occurrence. The later analysis used no new phenotypic data to find candidate immune exposures, relying instead on TCR beta sequences and their occurrence across donors. In an earlier analysis of a few hundred of the donors, high-throughput TCR beta sequencing was used to judge whether each TCR beta V gene segment behaved as functional or pseudogenic. Donor age, sex, ethnicity and CMV serostatus were compiled alongside the repertoire data. A later genetic analysis took genome-wide SNP genotypes for about 65% of the 666 donors and used that subset as a discovery cohort. Every discovery cohort repertoire had been produced on one sequencing platform. HLA typing covered class I and class II loci at four-digit resolution. The number of typed donors differed by locus: about 629-630 for A, B, C, DRB1 and DQB1; 522 for DQA1; 606 for DPA1; and roughly 490 for DPB1. Because of strong linkage in the cohort, roughly five DR-DQ haplotypes were treated as single units for association and clustering. On average, about 240,000 unique TCR beta nucleotide sequences were sequenced per donor among 300 to 500 genotyped donors of the cohort, with roughly 19% of those sequences being non-productive. Here is what the overall study found, with its caveats: A later analysis found that most CMV-associated TCR beta chains appeared HLA-restricted, with HLA associations seemingly driven largely by CMV exposure. Correlated functional status among segregating V segments might reflect linkage disequilibrium, but an unknown experimental factor could not be ruled out. According to a later analysis, parvovirus B19, influenza, CMV and Epstein-Barr virus appeared linked to several top co-occurrence clusters. A later genetic analysis reported fewer N-insertions in productive TCRs among donors in an Asian-associated ancestry cluster than the roughly 650-donor mean. According to a later analysis, TCR association rates differed among HLA loci, with DRB1 alleles showing the most associated TCRs and HLA-C alleles showing the fewest. Because counts were too low, seventeen rarely observed V segments, including chromosome 9 orphons, were excluded from the earlier analysis of a few hundred of the donors. It was suggested by the authors that the approach could potentially be generalized to other disease states and immunological phenotypes. Only TCR beta chains were sequenced in this cohort, and the absence of alpha or paired-chain data limited detectable features. When HLA alleles, especially DR and DQ, strongly co-occurred, attributing TCR associations to individual alleles was difficult. The study gave a list of more than 150 TCR beta chains associated with cytomegalovirus. In vitro tests confirmed that a few of the cytomegalovirus-associated TCR beta chains recognize cytomegalovirus antigens. The 87-base-pair reads could not distinguish some IMGT-functional V segments, including TRBV6-2 and TRBV6-3, so those segments were excluded. In a later analysis, HLA-associated TCR beta chains showed more clonal expansion and lower generation probabilities than non-associated chains that were equally common. A further reported finding was that TCR beta sequences accurately predicted the HLA-A and HLA-B alleles for most subjects in the first cohort. In a later analysis, 15,000 to 20,000 TCR beta sequences were associated with specific HLA alleles at a false discovery rate of 0.05. An association between a missense DCLRE1C variant and V-gene and J-gene trimming of TCR beta chains was found in a later genetic analysis and replicated in an independent cohort. A group of highly shared sequence variants was considered likely to be a technical artifact of the sequencing pipeline. The presence/absence analyses assumed that sequencing depth was roughly uniform across donors, and that assumption may not be true. CMV serostatus was the only immune exposure information available for the cohort. The classifier was reported to diagnose cytomegalovirus status with high specificity and sensitivity in both the original cohort and the validation cohort. Because some donors lacked HLA typing at each locus, the association tests relied only on the typed subset. Across donors, most TCR sequences were observed very rarely, whereas some public TCRs were present in many individuals. In an earlier analysis of about 550 of the donors, most TCR beta V segments were observed in productive rearrangements about 87% or about 30% of the time, broadly matching IMGT annotations.

Notes on this clone: Which antigen it targets is not known. Base qualities are not provided; no much larger clone lies one nucleotide away.

Sequences ENHRY (CDR1) and SYGVKD (CDR2) are obtained from the germline V gene. Including the terminal cysteine and phenylalanine, the CDR3 comprises 13 residues. CDR3 DNA is the only sequence kept; it has 39 bases, read in frame from the first base. A distance of 8 bases separates the germline ends of V and J, which lose 5 bases and 0 bases respectively. The cohort was made up of 500 to 850 healthy bone marrow donors. At the time of sampling, every cohort member was nominally healthy, though immune exposures that went unrecorded were likely present. The donor was CMV seronegative and belonged to the group of roughly 330 seronegative cohort members. Each donor provided a peripheral blood sample, and peripheral blood mononuclear cells were used for TCR beta sequencing. The Qiagen DNeasy Blood Extraction Kit was used to extract genomic DNA from the blood cell samples. Receptor amplification or capture employed the immunoSEQ multiplex PCR assay. A mixture of 60 forward primers for TCR Vbeta segments and 13 reverse primers for TCR Jbeta segments was used in the multiplex PCR. Amplification of the CDR3 region of rearranged TCR beta genes was performed with a multiplex PCR assay on genomic DNA. The Illumina HiSeq System was used to sequence the amplified TCR beta libraries as 87-base-pair reads. As for the original processing: In a later analysis, approximately 74 million unique TCR beta chains were counted across the 650 to 700 repertoires, and roughly 10 million of these chains were shared by at least two donors. A nearest-neighbor algorithm error-corrected the raw reads and collapsed the reads into unique sequences, merging closely related sequences to remove PCR and sequencing errors. To assign V, D and J gene segments, CDR3 sequences were aligned to IMGT reference sequences. Each retained sequence needed at least a six-nucleotide match to both a V gene segment and a J gene segment. A rearrangement was called productive if the CDR3 had no stop codons and remained in frame with V and J, and every other rearrangement was called non-productive. Following IMGT convention, CDR3 was defined as the stretch from the second conserved V-encoded cysteine to the conserved J-encoded phenylalanine. In an earlier analysis of some 550 of the donors, sequences lacking an unambiguous match to a single V gene segment were excluded. An earlier analysis of 550 to 650 of the donors classified V segments as functional when productive rearrangements were above 56.7% and as segregating when the standard deviation between donors was above 5%. A statistical classification framework was built for diagnosing cytomegalovirus status from the catalog of TCR beta chain sequences. In a later analysis, TCR nucleotide sequences were compared against IMGT/GENE-DB human TR gene sequences so that V and J genes could be assigned. Using the TCRdist pipeline, a later analysis assigned CDR3 sequences along with most-parsimonious VDJ recombination scenarios. In a later analysis, each TCR beta chain was defined by its CDR3 amino acid sequence together with its V-gene family, and reads lacking a unique V-gene family were excluded. In a later analysis, 500 to 650 highly shared, low-generation-probability nucleotide sequences were removed to address suspected cross-contamination and a sequencing artifact. A later analysis calculated a clonal expansion index for each public chain from normalized within-repertoire ranks of inferred template counts. Generation probabilities in a later analysis came from a VDJ recombination model fitted to out-of-frame rearrangements, and those results were checked against IGoR. A later analysis scored TCR-TCR, TCR-HLA and TCR-CMV co-occurrence with hypergeometric tests, applying a repertoire-size bias correction to TCR pairs. A later analysis estimated false discovery rates by permuting HLA or CMV assignments 20 times. A later analysis grouped co-occurring TCRs with DBSCAN, adding TCRdist sequence similarity when clustering within HLA-allele-positive subsets. Repertoires with fewer than 30,000 or more than 120,000 public chains were left out of co-occurrence clustering, as were five repertoires with anomalous nucleotide sharing. This is the immuneACCESS table as TCRdb keeps it, with only in-frame sequences that have V and J called. A part of the clones is gone; compared with another copy, unresolved V genes explain less than half, and the rest is unexplained. V and J calls and clone size are copied from that table; D and trimming were computed from the DNA. The sample yields around 170,000 clones; 75% to 85% were counted once. About 1.6% of the sample comes from the top ten.

The chain links TRBV10-3 with TRBJ2-7; TRBD2 is perhaps the D gene, given 5 matching bases. The specimen was PBMCs. The sequence was obtained from a man younger than 35 in good health and CMV-seronegative. In nucleotide form, the sequence is TGTGCCATCAGTCCGGGGAGCTCCTACGAGCAGTACTTC. Translated, it gives CAISPGSSYEQYF.